Shown below are 29 T cell receptor beta chains from a single sample sequenced in a study of T cell responses to AZD1222 COVID-19 vaccine. Sequencing used immunoSEQ multiplex PCR; TCRdb keeps in-frame clones, though not all of them. The profile covers more than 120,000 clones, with approximately 89% appearing a single time and roughly 1.8% taken by the ten largest. The sample consisted of peripheral blood, taken 28 days after the second AZD1222 dose. All receptors derive from an adult who received the AZD1222 COVID-19 vaccine.

The sample holds a few counts of this clone. The chain is built from TRBV10-3 and TRBJ2-2; D tentatively reads TRBD1 or TRBD2 (5 bases each). With 6 bases removed from V and 6 bases from J, the gap between germline ends came to 5 bases. CDR1 and CDR2 from the germline V gene are ENHRY and SYGVKD. The CDR3 covers 11 residues. The CDR3 bases are TGTGCCATCAGGGGGGCCGGGGAGCTGTTTTTT. Protein sequence: CAIRGAGELFF.

The chain combines TRBV12-3 or TRBV12-4 with TRBJ2-3; weak D call: TRBD2 (5 bases). Trimming stripped 7 bases from V and 1 base from J, with 9 bases between. This CDR3 has 13 amino acids. The CDR3: CASTPGGTDTQYF. The CDR3 nucleotides are TGTGCCAGCACCCCCGGGGGCACAGATACGCAGTATTTT.

In its sample, this clone was seen a few times. This chain uses TRBV7-9 with TRBJ1-1; D unresolved. V dropped 1 base and J dropped 0 bases, with 3 bases sitting between them. Germline loops: CDR1 SEHNR, CDR2 FQNEAQ (reference sequence). CDR3 length: 13 amino acids. The CDR3 region has the DNA TGTGCCAGCAGCTTAGTAGTGAACACTGAAGCTTTCTTT. Residues: CASSLVVNTEAFF.

This rearrangement joins TRBV5-8 to TRBJ1-3; 7 bases map to TRBD1. CDR3 size: 15 residues. Germline V lookup: CDR1 SGHTS, CDR2 YDEGEE. V trimming: 4 bases; J trimming: 6 bases; junction bases outside the gene matches: 10. The CDR3 spells CASSGRQGPTNTIYF. The CDR3, as DNA: TGTGCCAGCAGCGGAAGACAGGGCCCGACAAACACCATATATTTT.

The chain carries TRBV19 and TRBJ1-5, with D possibly matching TRBD1 (5 bases). In germline, CDR1 is LNHDA, CDR2 SQIVND (reference sequence). This CDR3 contains 15 residues. The V end lost 3 bases, the J end lost 0 bases, and 9 bases lay between the germline ends. CDR3 sequence (DNA): TGTGCCAGTAGTATCCAGGGAGATAGCAATCAGCCCCAGCATTTT. This translates into CASSIQGDSNQPQHF.

This chain connects TRBV7-2 to TRBJ1-1; D not resolved. V was shortened by 1 base and J by 7 bases, with 16 bases between the two germline ends. Looked up from germline, CDR1 is SGHTA and CDR2 is FQGNSA. The CDR3 has 15 amino acids. The CDR3 region is CASSLGVRVGDEAFF. Here the CDR3 DNA reads TGTGCCAGCAGCTTAGGCGTCCGCGTGGGCGATGAAGCTTTCTTT.

The rearrangement uses TRBV7-2 and TRBJ2-2; D is unresolved. The CDR3 consists of 15 residues. Germline CDR1 is SGHTA and CDR2 is FQGNSA. Trimming removed 3 bases from V and 6 bases from J, with 14 bases in between. Here the CDR3 reads CASSFQVMLAGELFF. The CDR3 nucleotides read TGTGCCAGCAGCTTTCAAGTCATGCTCGCCGGGGAGCTGTTTTTT.

V is TRBV7-9 and J is TRBJ2-7; TRBD2 might be the D (7 bases). V dropped 2 bases and J dropped 3 bases, with 14 bases sitting between them. In germline, CDR1 is SEHNR, CDR2 FQNEAQ (reference sequence). The CDR3 length is 15 residues. The CDR3: CASSLRGADGYEQYF. The CDR3 DNA sequence: TGTGCCAGCAGCTTACGGGGGGCGGATGGCTACGAGCAGTACTTC.

The count of this clone is one. The rearrangement joins TRBV18 to TRBJ2-1; D is perhaps TRBD2 (8 bases). V lost 1 base and J lost 8, with 27 bases in between. Germline V CDR1 and CDR2: KGHSH, LQKENI. CDR3 length equals 19 residues. The CDR3 DNA reads as TGTGCCAGCTCACCACGTGAGGGGGCACCGGTAGCGGGGACCGATGAGCAGTTCTTC. Amino acids: CASSPREGAPVAGTDEQFF. Together with reference TRBV18 and TRBJ2-1, the CDR3 gives the full variable domain: NAGVMQNPRHLVRRRGQEARLRCSPMKGHSHVYWYRQLPEEGLKFMVYLQKENIIDESGMPKERFSAEFPKEGPSILRIQQVVRGDSAAYFCASSPREGAPVAGTDEQFFGPGTRLTVL.

The chain couples TRBV6-5 to TRBJ2-3, with 8 bases matching TRBD2. V trimming: 0 bases; J trimming: 4 bases; junction bases outside the gene matches: 3. Germline CDR1 is MNHEY and CDR2 is SVGAGI. There are 15 residues in the CDR3. The chain's CDR3 is CASSYSPGLADTQYF. CDR3 bases: TGTGCCAGCAGTTACTCGCCGGGACTAGCAGATACGCAGTATTTT.

J is TRBJ1-4 and V is TRBV18; possible D gene TRBD1, 6 bases. Deletions cut 4 bases from V and 2 bases from J, with 14 bases between. This CDR3 has 16 residues. CDR1 and CDR2 (germline): KGHSH, LQKENI. DNA of the CDR3: TGTGCCAGCTCACTTACACAGGGCCTTACTAATGAAAAACTGTTTTTT. Its protein product is CASSLTQGLTNEKLFF.

The CDR3 reads CATSDLTGYTF. DNA of the CDR3: TGTGCCACCAGTGACCTGACAGGCTACACCTTC. This chain uses TRBV24-1 with TRBJ1-2; D unclear. Germline-derived CDR1 and CDR2 are KGHDR and SFDVKD. V was pared by 4 bases and J by 8 bases, with 7 bases between. The CDR3 is made up of 11 amino acids.

The chain is built from TRBV7-2 and TRBJ2-2, with TRBD2 as a possible D gene (5 bases). Germline CDR1 is SGHTA and CDR2 is FQGNSA. Trimming stripped 3 bases from V and 6 bases from J, with 17 bases between. This CDR3 has 16 amino acids. CDR3 sequence: CASSLSGAAFAGELFF. In nucleotides, the CDR3 is TGTGCCAGCAGCTTGTCTGGAGCGGCTTTCGCCGGGGAGCTGTTTTTT.

This clone was recorded once. The chain joins TRBV30 to TRBJ1-1, with TRBD1 identical over 8 bases. The CDR3 is 14 residues long. V shed 3 bases, J shed 1 base, and the junction held 4 bases outside the gene matches. The germline V gene has CDR1 GTSNPN and CDR2 SVGIG (reference sequence). CDR3 sequence reads: CAWRAGTGNTEAFF. The DNA for the CDR3 is TGTGCCTGGAGAGCCGGGACAGGGAACACTGAAGCTTTCTTT.

The CDR3 protein is CASSPRTARGEEQFF. CDR3 nucleotide sequence: TGTGCCAGCTCACCGCGGACAGCCCGGGGTGAAGAGCAGTTCTTC. This chain connects TRBV18 to TRBJ2-1; a possible D gene is TRBD1 (6 bases). The germline V and J ends were trimmed by 3 bases and 10 bases, with 19 bases remaining between them. In germline, CDR1 is KGHSH, CDR2 LQKENI. CDR3 size: 15 residues.

The chain employs TRBV5-1 and TRBJ2-2, with TRBD2 matching over 7 bases. The CDR3 length is 23 residues. Germline V gene lookup returns CDR1 SGHRS and CDR2 YFSETQ. V dropped 0 bases and J dropped 0; count of bases not matched to a gene: 23. This chain's CDR3 is CASSLVAPGRAGDWRTNTGELFF. In DNA form, the CDR3 reads TGCGCCAGCAGCTTGGTAGCCCCCGGACGTGCGGGAGATTGGAGAACGAACACCGGGGAGCTGTTTTTT.

The chain couples TRBV13 to TRBJ1-6, with TRBD1 as a possible D gene (6 bases). Germline CDR1 reads PRHDT; CDR2 reads FYEKMQ (reference sequence). This CDR3 comprises 14 residues. V shed 3 bases and J shed 7 bases, with 10 bases lying between them. The CDR3 loop reads CASSLGRGNSPLHF. The CDR3 region has the DNA TGTGCCAGCAGCTTGGGGAGGGGGAATTCACCCCTCCACTTT.

The CDR3 reads CATSRDGTRKSNQPQHF. CDR3 nucleotides: TGTGCCACCAGCAGAGACGGGACACGTAAAAGCAATCAGCCCCAGCATTTT. This chain connects TRBV15 to TRBJ1-5; tentative D call: TRBD1 (6 bases). The V gene's germline CDR1 is LNHNV and CDR2 YYDKDF (reference sequence). This CDR3 region has 17 residues. The V gene lost 0 bases and the J gene lost 1 base, with 13 bases spanning the gap.

V and J are TRBV19 and TRBJ1-1; D ambiguous. From germline, CDR1 is LNHDA and CDR2 SQIVND (reference sequence). Trimming stripped 8 bases from V and 0 bases from J, with 7 bases between. This CDR3 contains 12 residues. This chain's CDR3 is CASGSMNTEAFF. In nucleotides, the CDR3 is TGTGCCAGTGGCTCAATGAACACTGAAGCTTTCTTT.

The V and J genes are TRBV9 and TRBJ2-3; TRBD1 or TRBD2 may be the D gene (5 bases each). In germline, CDR1 is SGDLS, CDR2 YYNGEE. V was pared by 2 bases and J by 4 bases, with 11 bases between. The length of the CDR3 is 14 residues. The CDR3 loop reads CASSVGVAADTQYF. CDR3 DNA sequence: TGTGCCAGCAGCGTGGGGGTCGCGGCAGATACGCAGTATTTT.

This clone was found once. V gene TRBV9 combines with J gene TRBJ1-5, with 9 positions matching TRBD1. The CDR3 runs 14 residues. With V trimmed by 3 bases and J by 9 bases, 7 bases remained unmatched. Germline V gives CDR1 SGDLS, CDR2 YYNGEE. Here the CDR3 reads CASSETGGITPQHF. The CDR3 DNA reads TGTGCCAGCAGCGAAACAGGGGGCATAACGCCCCAGCATTTT. Full variable domain (missing parts from reference TRBV9 and TRBJ1-5): DSGVTQTPKHLITATGQRVTLRCSPRSGDLSVYWYQQSLDQGLQFLIQYYNGEERAKGNILERFSAQQFPDLHSELNLSSLELGDSALYFCASSETGGITPQHFGDGTRLSIL.

This chain links TRBV18 with TRBJ1-1; D unclear. The CDR3 has 13 residues. The germline CDR1 and CDR2 sequences are KGHSH and LQKENI. Trimming pared 5 bases from V and 8 bases from J, leaving 15 bases between. This CDR3 reads CASSTDGAGEAFF. The CDR3 region has the DNA TGTGCCAGCTCAACTGACGGCGCGGGCGAAGCTTTCTTT.

CDR3 loop: CASSLQNTEAFF. CDR3 sequence (DNA): TGTGCCAGCAGCTTGCAGAACACTGAAGCTTTCTTT. The chain combines TRBV5-6 with TRBJ1-1; no clear D gene. The CDR3 spans 12 residues. V lost 1 base to trimming and J lost 1 base, with 2 bases between them. Germline CDR1 is SGHDT and CDR2 is YYEEEE.

The V gene is TRBV7-8, the J gene TRBJ1-1; D is unclear. The length of the CDR3 is 15 residues. Germline-derived CDR1 and CDR2 are SGHVS and FQNEAQ. Trimming removed 5 bases from V and 0 bases from J, with 13 bases in between. This CDR3 reads CASSPPGTMNTEAFF. The DNA of the CDR3 is TGTGCCAGCAGCCCGCCAGGAACAATGAACACTGAAGCTTTCTTT.

The rearrangement joins TRBV30 to TRBJ1-5; D uncertain. The CDR3 loop spans 18 amino acids. The V end lost 0 bases, the J end lost 0 bases, and 18 bases lay between the germline ends. Germline assignment: CDR1 GTSNPN and CDR2 SVGIG (reference sequence). The CDR3: CAWSVEPGSHNSNQPQHF. The CDR3 bases are TGTGCCTGGAGTGTAGAGCCTGGGTCTCATAATAGCAATCAGCCCCAGCATTTT.

V gene TRBV19 combines with J gene TRBJ1-2; D is unresolved. Trimming stripped 5 bases from V and 8 bases from J, with 9 bases between. The CDR3 has 11 residues. The germline V gene has CDR1 LNHDA and CDR2 SQIVND (reference sequence). CDR3 region: CASSGLRGYTF. The CDR3 DNA is TGTGCCAGTAGTGGATTGCGGGGCTACACCTTC.

CDR3: CASRMTGGKLFF. The CDR3 bases are TGTGCCAGCAGAATGACAGGAGGAAAACTGTTTTTT. The chain employs TRBV28 and TRBJ1-4; possibly TRBD1 for D (6 bases). The germline V gene encodes CDR1 MDHEN and CDR2 SYDVKM. Trimming took 6 bases from V and 10 from J, leaving 12 bases between them. This CDR3 spans 12 amino acids.

The gene calls are TRBV28 and TRBJ1-2; D unclear. Germline V CDR1 and CDR2: MDHEN, SYDVKM. The CDR3 spans 14 residues. Trimming left V 4 bases short and J 3 bases short, with 12 bases between. The CDR3 loop is CASSYKGSYYGYTF. Written as DNA, the CDR3 is TGTGCCAGCAGTTATAAGGGCTCCTACTATGGCTACACCTTC.

The chain links TRBV21-1 to TRBJ2-1; the table's TRBD2 call for D was not verified on the DNA. TRBV21-1 constitutes a pseudogene. CDR3 length equals 17 residues. The CDR3 reads CASSKDSFPSSYNEQFF. As DNA, the CDR3 is TGTGCCAGCAGCAAAGATTCCTTTCCTAGCTCCTACAATGAGCAGTTCTTC.